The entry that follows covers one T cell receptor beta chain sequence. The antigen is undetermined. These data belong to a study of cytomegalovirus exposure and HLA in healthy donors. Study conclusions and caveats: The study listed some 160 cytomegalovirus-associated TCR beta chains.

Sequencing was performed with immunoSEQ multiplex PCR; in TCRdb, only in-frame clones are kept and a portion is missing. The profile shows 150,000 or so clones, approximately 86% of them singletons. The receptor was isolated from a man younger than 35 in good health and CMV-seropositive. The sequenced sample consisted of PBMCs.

This CDR3 is CATRFESTDTQYF. The CDR3 DNA reads as TGTGCCACCCGCTTTGAGAGCACAGATACGCAGTATTTT. The J gene is TRBJ2-3, the V gene TRBV7-2; D gene uncertain. The V end lost 10 bases, the J end lost 0 bases, and 11 bases lay between the germline ends. Germline lookup yields CDR1 SGHTA and CDR2 FQGNSA. The CDR3 sequence is 13 residues long.